The rows below give T cell receptor beta chains drawn from one sample of a study of T cell responses to AZD1222 COVID-19 vaccine. Data came from immunoSEQ multiplex PCR; TCRdb stores just in-frame clones and leaves some out. Among approximately 71,000 clones listed, about nine tenths were seen once. Material: peripheral blood, obtained on day 0 of AZD1222 vaccination. These TCRs come from an adult in good health. Each CDR3 is given with its conserved first and last residue. The order of the fields is J gene, V gene, CDR3 protein.

J gene: TRBJ1-2; V gene: TRBV27; CDR3 protein: CASSLAGGRGYTF
J gene: TRBJ1-5; V gene: TRBV3-1/TRBV3-2; CDR3 protein: CASSQGGGSNQPQHF
J gene: TRBJ1-2; V gene: TRBV19; CDR3 protein: CASSIPTENYGYTF
J gene: TRBJ1-1; V gene: TRBV3-1/TRBV3-2; CDR3 protein: CASSQDLFGGMNTEAFF
J gene: TRBJ1-1; V gene: TRBV5-4; CDR3 protein: CASRPTGVDTEAFF
J gene: TRBJ1-1; V gene: TRBV19; CDR3 protein: CASSIGGSNTEAFF
J gene: TRBJ2-7; V gene: TRBV5-1; CDR3 protein: CASSLVRTRPESSYEQYF
J gene: TRBJ2-1; V gene: TRBV7-2; CDR3 protein: CASSLNRGEQFF
J gene: TRBJ1-5; V gene: TRBV11-3; CDR3 protein: CASSFPTGAVRFNQPQHF
J gene: TRBJ2-3; V gene: TRBV5-1; CDR3 protein: CASSHTSSTDTQYF
J gene: TRBJ1-2; V gene: TRBV30; CDR3 protein: CAWSVKAASGYTF
J gene: TRBJ2-7; V gene: TRBV7-8; CDR3 protein: CASSFRRNSYEQYF
J gene: TRBJ1-1; V gene: TRBV6-5; CDR3 protein: CASSYEGGSEAFF
J gene: TRBJ1-2; V gene: TRBV6-5; CDR3 protein: CASSLFWGSDGYTF
J gene: TRBJ2-7; V gene: TRBV15; CDR3 protein: CATSTFPGESSYEQYF
J gene: TRBJ2-7; V gene: TRBV19; CDR3 protein: CASRSGDSTSYEQYF
J gene: TRBJ1-2; V gene: TRBV28; CDR3 protein: CASSLRLDGYTF
J gene: TRBJ1-1; V gene: TRBV6-2/TRBV6-3; CDR3 protein: CASSYSVKGEAFF
J gene: TRBJ1-5; V gene: TRBV11-2; CDR3 protein: CASSLNSNQPQHF
J gene: TRBJ2-1; V gene: TRBV9; CDR3 protein: CASSVSRARHEQFF
J gene: TRBJ2-7; V gene: TRBV5-1; CDR3 protein: CASSWATGAPYEQYF
J gene: TRBJ1-1; V gene: TRBV18; CDR3 protein: CASSPGVRTEAFF
J gene: TRBJ2-7; V gene: TRBV3-1/TRBV3-2; CDR3 protein: CASSRSGLDFHEQYF
J gene: TRBJ2-5; V gene: TRBV3-1/TRBV3-2; CDR3 protein: CASRAPGETQYF
J gene: TRBJ2-1; V gene: TRBV11-3; CDR3 protein: CASSFPSRRNEQFF
J gene: TRBJ2-4; V gene: TRBV7-6; CDR3 protein: CASSPYNGGNNIQYF
J gene: TRBJ2-5; V gene: TRBV7-9; CDR3 protein: CASIGSKGGQTQYF
J gene: TRBJ1-1; V gene: TRBV4-1; CDR3 protein: CASSQGGIGKAEAFF
J gene: TRBJ1-1; V gene: TRBV23-1; CDR3 protein: CASSQSAGIAEAFF
J gene: TRBJ2-3; V gene: TRBV6-2/TRBV6-3; CDR3 protein: CASSYGPASTDTQYF
J gene: TRBJ2-7; V gene: TRBV28; CDR3 protein: CASSFAEGAGYEQYF
J gene: TRBJ2-2; V gene: TRBV6-2/TRBV6-3; CDR3 protein: CASSYSSTGFTGELFF
J gene: TRBJ1-1; V gene: TRBV18; CDR3 protein: CASSKTDMNTEAFF
J gene: TRBJ2-3; V gene: TRBV7-2; CDR3 protein: CASSPRGLAGGDTQYF
J gene: TRBJ2-7; V gene: TRBV15; CDR3 protein: CATSLGGYEQYF
J gene: TRBJ1-2; V gene: TRBV27; CDR3 protein: CASSYGANYGYTF
J gene: TRBJ2-3; V gene: TRBV15; CDR3 protein: CATSRASGITDTQYF
J gene: TRBJ1-5; V gene: TRBV27; CDR3 protein: CATRDPQNSNQPQHF
J gene: TRBJ1-2; V gene: TRBV2; CDR3 protein: CASDVRNVEGYTF
J gene: TRBJ2-2; V gene: TRBV27; CDR3 protein: CASSLHKNTGELFF
J gene: TRBJ1-2; V gene: TRBV27; CDR3 protein: CASTISGQGGSNYGYTF
J gene: TRBJ1-2; V gene: TRBV9; CDR3 protein: CASSPGVGGEGYTF
J gene: TRBJ2-7; V gene: TRBV18; CDR3 protein: CASSRDSSRASNTYEQYF
J gene: TRBJ1-5; V gene: TRBV2; CDR3 protein: CASSPPYEPQHF
J gene: TRBJ2-3; V gene: TRBV6-6; CDR3 protein: CASSPGLAGDPDTQYF
J gene: TRBJ2-3; V gene: TRBV6-4; CDR3 protein: CASNSGPHTSGTQYF